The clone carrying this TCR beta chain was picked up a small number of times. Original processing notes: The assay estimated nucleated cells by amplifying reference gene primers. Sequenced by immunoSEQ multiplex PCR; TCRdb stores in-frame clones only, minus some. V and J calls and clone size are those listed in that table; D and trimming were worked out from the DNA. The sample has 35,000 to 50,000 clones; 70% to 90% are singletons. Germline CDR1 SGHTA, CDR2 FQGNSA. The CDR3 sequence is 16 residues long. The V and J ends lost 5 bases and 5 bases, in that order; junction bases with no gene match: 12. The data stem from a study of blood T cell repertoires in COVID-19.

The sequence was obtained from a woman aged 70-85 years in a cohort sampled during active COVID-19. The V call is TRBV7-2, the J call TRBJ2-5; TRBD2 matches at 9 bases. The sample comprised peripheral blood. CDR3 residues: CASSPAGGRGWETQYF. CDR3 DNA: TGTGCCAGCAGCCCCGCCGGCGGGAGGGGCTGGGAGACCCAGTACTTC.